These 23 T cell receptor beta chains were sequenced from one sample in a study of shared clonotypes between healthy human individuals. The protocol was immunoSEQ multiplex PCR, while the TCRdb copy is restricted to in-frame clones and leaves out a portion. This table has 150,000 to 200,000 clones, 66% appearing once. The material sequenced was memory CD4+ T cells sorted from blood. As to subset: CD45RA-negative fraction. The receptors were gathered from a man under 40 in good health.

This chain connects TRBV10-3 to TRBJ2-1; 7 bases align to TRBD2. Germline CDR1 and CDR2: ENHRY and SYGVKD. V shed 6 bases and J 8 bases; nucleotides not matched to a gene: 19. The CDR3 has 17 residues. Written as DNA, the CDR3 is TGTGCCATCAGCCCGACCCGCTTTGCGGGAGACCCCCATGAGCAGTTCTTC. It yields the protein CAISPTRFAGDPHEQFF.

This chain uses TRBV12-5 with TRBJ2-5; TRBD1 matches at 8 bases. The V gene's germline CDR1 is LGHNT and CDR2 FRNRAP. The CDR3 spans 15 residues. The V and J ends lost 7 bases and 4 bases, in that order; junction bases with no gene match: 11. The DNA of the CDR3 is TGTGCTAGTGCCACCTCCGGGACAGGCGGAGAGACCCAGTACTTC. Protein product: CASATSGTGGETQYF. Together with reference TRBV12-5 and TRBJ2-5, the CDR3 gives the full variable domain: DARVTQTPRHKVTEMGQEVTMRCQPILGHNTVFWYRQTMMQGLELLAYFRNRAPLDDSGMPKDRFSAEMPDATLATLKIQPSEPRDSAVYFCASATSGTGGETQYFGPGTRLLVL.

The genes are TRBV7-6 and TRBJ2-5; D is unclear. Germline CDR1 SGHVS, CDR2 FNYEAQ. The CDR3 is 14 residues long. V was shortened by 4 bases and J by 3 bases, with 12 bases between the two germline ends. The CDR3 here is CASSSTLGEETQYF. CDR3 DNA sequence: TGTGCCAGCAGCTCAACTCTCGGAGAAGAGACCCAGTACTTC.

CDR3 DNA: TGCGCCAGCAACCCAAATACGGGTGGGACCCAGTACTTC. It specifies CASNPNTGGTQYF. The chain couples TRBV5-1 to TRBJ2-5, with D hard to call. This CDR3 is 13 amino acids long. Per the germline V gene, CDR1 is SGHRS and CDR2 is YFSETQ. Between the trimmed V and J ends, which lost 6 bases and 7 bases, there was a span of 16 bases.

The rearrangement joins TRBV5-1 to TRBJ2-2; maybe TRBD1 (7 bases). Trimming cost V 3 bases and J 3 bases, with 12 bases left between them. This CDR3 comprises 15 residues. Germline loops: CDR1 SGHRS, CDR2 YFSETQ. CDR3 in amino acids: CASSWRDSDTGELFF. CDR3 DNA: TGCGCCAGCAGCTGGAGGGACAGCGACACCGGGGAGCTGTTTTTT.

The gene calls are TRBV9 and TRBJ2-1, with 11 bases matching TRBD2. Germline V gene lookup returns CDR1 SGDLS and CDR2 YYNGEE. The CDR3 consists of 16 residues. The V and J ends lost 4 bases and 4 bases, in that order; junction bases with no gene match: 7. CDR3 sequence: CASSRPGTSGYNEQFF. Written as DNA, the CDR3 is TGTGCCAGCAGCCGACCCGGGACTAGCGGATACAATGAGCAGTTCTTC.

V usage is TRBV25-1 and J usage is TRBJ2-1; TRBD2 might be the D (5 bases). V was shortened by 3 bases and J by 8 bases, with 8 bases between the two germline ends. The length of the CDR3 is 12 residues. Per germline, CDR1 MGHDK and CDR2 SYGVNS. The CDR3 region has the DNA TGTGCCAGCAGTGATTATAGCGATGAGCAGTTCTTC. Its protein is CASSDYSDEQFF.

The V and J genes are TRBV6-1 and TRBJ2-3; 12 positions agree with TRBD2. V shed 5 bases, J shed 3 bases, and the junction held 3 bases outside the gene matches. CDR1 and CDR2 from the germline V gene are MNHNS and SASEGT. The CDR3 is 15 residues long. The CDR3 DNA is TGTGCCAGCAGTCTAGCGGGAGGGCCAACAGATACGCAGTATTTT. Translating gives CASSLAGGPTDTQYF.

The rearrangement links TRBV27 to TRBJ1-1, with 10 nucleotides matching TRBD1. CDR3 length equals 14 residues. The germline V gene encodes CDR1 MNHEY and CDR2 SMNVEV (reference sequence). J was trimmed by 8 bases and V by 6 bases; bases with no gene match: 9. The DNA of the CDR3 is TGTGCCAGCAGACCGGACAGGGGGGACCCGGAAGCTTTCTTT. It specifies CASRPDRGDPEAFF.

Written as DNA, the CDR3 is TGCGCCAGCAGCTCGGGGACAGATTACAATGAGCAGTTCTTC. Amino acid sequence: CASSSGTDYNEQFF. The rearrangement uses TRBV5-1 and TRBJ2-1; 7 nucleotides line up with TRBD1. The CDR3 runs 14 residues. Germline values: CDR1 SGHRS, CDR2 YFSETQ. The ends lost 3 bases at V and 4 bases at J; junction bases unmatched: 4.

The CDR3 DNA sequence: TGTGCCAGCAGCCCTAGCGGGAGGGCCAACGTCCTGACTTTC. This gives the protein CASSPSGRANVLTF. J is TRBJ2-6 and V is TRBV27; TRBD2 aligns across 9 bases. Germline CDR1 reads MNHEY; CDR2 reads SMNVEV (reference sequence). CDR3 length equals 14 residues. Germline trimming cut 6 bases from V and 5 bases from J; bases unmatched to any gene: 2.

This clone was observed once. V is TRBV4-1 and J is TRBJ1-5, with D unclear. V lost 1 base and J lost 0, with 7 bases in between. CDR1 and CDR2 from the germline V gene are MGHRA and YSYEKL. This CDR3 has 15 amino acids. As DNA, the CDR3 is TGCGCCAGCAGCCAAGTTTTTTATAGCAATCAGCCCCAGCATTTT. Translation gives CASSQVFYSNQPQHF.

The chain has TRBV5-6 and TRBJ1-3, with D tentatively TRBD1 (6 bases). Germline V CDR1 and CDR2: SGHDT, YYEEEE. V was pared by 2 bases and J by 0 bases, with 18 bases between. This CDR3 spans 18 amino acids. The CDR3 is CASSFFIQGSYSGNTIYF. The DNA of the CDR3 is TGTGCCAGCAGCTTTTTTATACAGGGTTCTTACTCTGGAAACACCATATATTTT.

The V and J genes are TRBV6-1 and TRBJ1-2, with D uncertain. The CDR3 length is 13 residues. The germline V gene has CDR1 MNHNS and CDR2 SASEGT. Trimming took off 0 bases at V and 8 bases at J, with 10 bases between the two ends. CDR3 nucleotide sequence: TGTGCCAGCAGTGAAGCCCCGGCCCGGGGCTACACCTTC. This sequence encodes CASSEAPARGYTF.

The CDR3 nucleotides read TGTGCCAGCAGCTTAAGAGGGAGGAGGAATGAGCAGTTCTTC. It encodes CASSLRGRRNEQFF. The chain carries TRBV7-3 and TRBJ2-1; perhaps TRBD2 as D (6 bases). Per germline, CDR1 SGHTA and CDR2 FQGTGA. The CDR3 loop spans 14 amino acids. V lost 1 base and J lost 7, with 11 bases in between.

The chain combines TRBV7-2 with TRBJ2-5; 7 nucleotides align to TRBD2. The CDR3 is 13 residues long. The junction had 3 bases not matched to a gene; V was cut back by 2 bases and J by 6 bases. Looked up from germline, CDR1 is SGHTA and CDR2 is FQGNSA. The CDR3 spells CASSLRGGQTQYF. The DNA of the CDR3 is TGTGCCAGCAGCTTAAGGGGAGGGCAGACCCAGTACTTC. The full variable domain, completed using reference TRBV7-2 and TRBJ2-5, is GAGVSQSPSNKVTEKGKDVELRCDPISGHTALYWYRQSLGQGLEFLIYFQGNSAPDKSGLPSDRFSAERTGGSVSTLTIQRTQQEDSAVYLCASSLRGGQTQYFGPGTRLLVL.

This clone showed up just a few times. The chain uses TRBV2 and TRBJ1-2, with 11 bases fitting TRBD1. Germline CDR1 and CDR2: SNHLY and FYNNEI. Germline trimming cut 8 bases from V and 5 bases from J; bases unmatched to any gene: 4. The CDR3 runs 13 residues. CDR3 sequence reads: CASGTGGFYGYTF. The CDR3 coding sequence is TGTGCCAGCGGGACAGGGGGTTTTTATGGCTACACCTTC.

A single count supports this clone. This chain connects TRBV5-5 to TRBJ2-3; no clear D gene. CDR3 size: 15 residues. The germline V and J ends were trimmed by 3 bases and 3 bases, with 14 bases remaining between them. Germline V gene lookup returns CDR1 SGHKS and CDR2 YYEKEE (reference sequence). CDR3 DNA: TGTGCCAGCAGCTCCGGGCAGTGGCAAACAGATACGCAGTATTTT. It specifies CASSSGQWQTDTQYF.

In this sample, this clone turned up a few times. The DNA is omitted, as the CDR3 cannot be located on it reliably, and the CDR3 follows TCRdb's listing. V is TRBV27 and J is TRBJ2-7; the D segment call TRBD1 is taken from the table without a DNA check. Germline assignment: CDR1 MNHEY and CDR2 SMNVEV (reference sequence). The CDR3 is 14 residues long, ends included. CDR3 in amino acids: CASSSSDREVEQYF.

V usage is TRBV29-1 and J usage is TRBJ1-1; D call uncertain. The CDR3 contains 13 residues. Trimming took off 5 bases at V and 0 bases at J, with 10 bases between the two ends. CDR1 and CDR2 from the germline V gene are SQVTM and ANQGSEA. The CDR3, as DNA: TGCAGCGTTTCCCGCAGAATGAACACTGAAGCTTTCTTT. Amino acid sequence: CSVSRRMNTEAFF.

V usage is TRBV18 and J usage is TRBJ2-1; D is perhaps TRBD2 (5 bases). CDR1 and CDR2 from the germline V gene are KGHSH and LQKENI. The V end lost 6 bases, the J end lost 5 bases, and 17 bases lay between the germline ends. CDR3 length: 15 amino acids. The CDR3 nucleotides are TGTGCCAGCTCGCCATCTACCGGGCGGGACAATGAGCAGTTCTTC. This encodes CASSPSTGRDNEQFF.

The chain is built from TRBV4-1 and TRBJ2-7, with D perhaps TRBD2 (6 bases). The V gene's germline CDR1 is MGHRA and CDR2 YSYEKL. The germline V and J ends were trimmed by 1 base and 4 bases, with 17 bases remaining between them. The CDR3 loop spans 16 amino acids. The CDR3 nucleotides read TGCGCCAGCAGCCAAGGGGGTCGGGGGATCTCGTACGAGCAGTACTTC. It is translated as CASSQGGRGISYEQYF.

The J gene is TRBJ1-3, the V gene TRBV2, with D possibly TRBD1 on 5 matching bases. Germline CDR1 reads SNHLY; CDR2 reads FYNNEI. CDR3 length: 15 amino acids. With 6 bases removed from V and 2 bases from J, the gap between germline ends came to 14 bases. The CDR3 loop is CASRDSPGPGNTIYF. CDR3 coding DNA: TGTGCCAGCAGAGACTCCCCAGGGCCTGGAAACACCATATATTTT.